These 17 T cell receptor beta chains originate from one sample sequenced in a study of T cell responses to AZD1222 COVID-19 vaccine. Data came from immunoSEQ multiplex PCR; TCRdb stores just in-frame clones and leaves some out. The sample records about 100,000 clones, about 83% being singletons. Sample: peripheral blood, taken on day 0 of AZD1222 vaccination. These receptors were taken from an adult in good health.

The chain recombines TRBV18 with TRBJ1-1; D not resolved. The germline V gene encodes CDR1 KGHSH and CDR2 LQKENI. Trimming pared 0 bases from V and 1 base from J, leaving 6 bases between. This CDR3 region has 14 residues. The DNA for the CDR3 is TGTGCCAGCTCACCACCCTCGGGGAACACTGAAGCTTTCTTT. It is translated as CASSPPSGNTEAFF.

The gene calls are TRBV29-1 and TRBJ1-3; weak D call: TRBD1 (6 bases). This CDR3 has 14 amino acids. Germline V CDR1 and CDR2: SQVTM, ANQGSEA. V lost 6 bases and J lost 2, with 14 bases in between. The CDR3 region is CSVQGVTTGNTIYF. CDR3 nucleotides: TGCAGCGTACAGGGAGTTACTACTGGAAACACCATATATTTT.

CDR3 amino acids: CASSLGGSETQYF. For the CDR3, the DNA is TGTGCCAGCAGCTTAGGAGGGTCAGAGACCCAGTACTTC. The chain employs TRBV7-2 and TRBJ2-5; D is possibly TRBD2 (5 bases). V was clipped by 1 base and J by 4 bases, with 7 bases between them. This CDR3 comprises 13 residues. Germline V lookup: CDR1 SGHTA, CDR2 FQGNSA. Full variable domain (outside the CDR3, taken from reference TRBV7-2 and TRBJ2-5): GAGVSQSPSNKVTEKGKDVELRCDPISGHTALYWYRQSLGQGLEFLIYFQGNSAPDKSGLPSDRFSAERTGGSVSTLTIQRTQQEDSAVYLCASSLGGSETQYFGPGTRLLVL.

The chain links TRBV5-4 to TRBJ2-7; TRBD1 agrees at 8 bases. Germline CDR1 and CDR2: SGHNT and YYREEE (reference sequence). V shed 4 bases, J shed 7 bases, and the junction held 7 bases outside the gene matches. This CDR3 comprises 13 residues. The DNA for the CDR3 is TGTGCCAGCAGCCCGCAGGGGGCAGGTGAGCAGTACTTC. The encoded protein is CASSPQGAGEQYF.

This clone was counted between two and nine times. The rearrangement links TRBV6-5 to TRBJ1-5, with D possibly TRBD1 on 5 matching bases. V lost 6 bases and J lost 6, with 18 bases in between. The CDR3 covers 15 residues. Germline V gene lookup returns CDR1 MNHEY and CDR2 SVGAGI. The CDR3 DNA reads TGTGCCAGCAGCCGGGACGGGTCGCTGGGTCAGCCCCAGCATTTT. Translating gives CASSRDGSLGQPQHF.

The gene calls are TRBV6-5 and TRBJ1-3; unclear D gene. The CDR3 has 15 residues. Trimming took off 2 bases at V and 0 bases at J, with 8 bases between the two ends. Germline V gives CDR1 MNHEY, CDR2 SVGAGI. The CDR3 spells CASSYVGHSGNTIYF. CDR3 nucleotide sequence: TGTGCCAGCAGTTACGTAGGTCACTCTGGAAACACCATATATTTT.

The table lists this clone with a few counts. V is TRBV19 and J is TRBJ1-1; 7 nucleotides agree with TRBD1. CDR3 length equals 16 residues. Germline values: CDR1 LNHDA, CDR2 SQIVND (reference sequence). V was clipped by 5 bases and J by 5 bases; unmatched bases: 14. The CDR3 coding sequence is TGTGCCAGTAGTGCCGCGCCACAGGGGACGGGGACTGAAGCTTTCTTT. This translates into CASSAAPQGTGTEAFF.

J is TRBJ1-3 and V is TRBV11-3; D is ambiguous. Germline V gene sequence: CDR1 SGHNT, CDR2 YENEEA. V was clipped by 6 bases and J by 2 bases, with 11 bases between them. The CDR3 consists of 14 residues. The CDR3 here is CASSHLGAGNTIYF. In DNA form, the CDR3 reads TGTGCCAGCAGTCACCTCGGGGCTGGAAACACCATATATTTT.

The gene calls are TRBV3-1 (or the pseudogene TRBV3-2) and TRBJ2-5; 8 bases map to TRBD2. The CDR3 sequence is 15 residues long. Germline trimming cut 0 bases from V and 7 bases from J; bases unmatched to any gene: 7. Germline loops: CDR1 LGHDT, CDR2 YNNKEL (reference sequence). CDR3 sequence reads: CASSQDPREGRTQYF. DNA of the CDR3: TGTGCCAGCAGCCAAGATCCCCGGGAGGGCCGGACCCAGTACTTC.

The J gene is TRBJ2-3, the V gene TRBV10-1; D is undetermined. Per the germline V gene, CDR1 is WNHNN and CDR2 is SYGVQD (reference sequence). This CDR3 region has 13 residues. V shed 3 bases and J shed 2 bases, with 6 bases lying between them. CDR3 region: CASSDRLTDTQYF. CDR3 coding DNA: TGCGCCAGCAGTGACAGACTCACAGATACGCAGTATTTT.

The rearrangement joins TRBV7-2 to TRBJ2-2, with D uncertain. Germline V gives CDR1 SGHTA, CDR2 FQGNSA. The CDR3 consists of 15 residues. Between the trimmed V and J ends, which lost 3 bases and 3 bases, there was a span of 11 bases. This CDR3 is CASSFSGLYTGELFF. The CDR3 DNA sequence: TGTGCCAGCAGCTTCTCTGGCCTTTACACCGGGGAGCTGTTTTTT.

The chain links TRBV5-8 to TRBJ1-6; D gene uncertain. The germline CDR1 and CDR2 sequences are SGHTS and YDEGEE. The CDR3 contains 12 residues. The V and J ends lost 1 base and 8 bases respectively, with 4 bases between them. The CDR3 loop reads CASSLMDSPLHF. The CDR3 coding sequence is TGTGCCAGCAGCTTGATGGATTCACCCCTCCACTTT.

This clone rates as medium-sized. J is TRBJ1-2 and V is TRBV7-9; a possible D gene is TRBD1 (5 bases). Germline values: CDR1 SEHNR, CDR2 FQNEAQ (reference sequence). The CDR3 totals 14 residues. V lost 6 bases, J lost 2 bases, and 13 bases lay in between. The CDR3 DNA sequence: TGTGCCAGCAGGTACCGGGACGCGAACTATGGCTACACCTTC. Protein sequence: CASRYRDANYGYTF.

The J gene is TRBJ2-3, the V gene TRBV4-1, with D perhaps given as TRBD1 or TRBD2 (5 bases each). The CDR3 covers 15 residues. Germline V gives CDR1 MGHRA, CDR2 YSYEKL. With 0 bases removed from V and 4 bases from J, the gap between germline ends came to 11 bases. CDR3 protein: CASSQDLGGSDTQYF. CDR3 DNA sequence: TGCGCCAGCAGCCAAGATCTTGGGGGATCAGATACGCAGTATTTT.

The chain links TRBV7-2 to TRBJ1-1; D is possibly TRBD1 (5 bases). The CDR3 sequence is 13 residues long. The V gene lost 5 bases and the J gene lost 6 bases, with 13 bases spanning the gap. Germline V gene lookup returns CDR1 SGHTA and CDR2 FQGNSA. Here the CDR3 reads CASSQGTLPEAFF. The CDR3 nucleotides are TGTGCCAGCAGCCAAGGGACGTTGCCTGAAGCTTTCTTT.

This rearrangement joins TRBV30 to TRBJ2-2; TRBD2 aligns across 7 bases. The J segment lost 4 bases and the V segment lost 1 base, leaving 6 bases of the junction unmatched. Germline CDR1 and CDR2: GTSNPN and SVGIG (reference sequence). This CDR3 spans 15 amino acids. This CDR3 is CAWSEWEGSTGELFF. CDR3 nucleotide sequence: TGTGCCTGGAGTGAGTGGGAGGGGTCCACCGGGGAGCTGTTTTTT.

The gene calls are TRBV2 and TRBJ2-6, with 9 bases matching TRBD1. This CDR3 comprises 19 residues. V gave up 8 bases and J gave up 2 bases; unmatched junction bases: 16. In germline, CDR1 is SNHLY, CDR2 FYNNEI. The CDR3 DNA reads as TGTGCCAGCCATCAACGAGCGGGACAGGGATTGACTGGGGCCAACGTCCTGACTTTC. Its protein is CASHQRAGQGLTGANVLTF.